This T cell receptor (beta chain) was found in a study of cytomegalovirus exposure and HLA in healthy donors. The CDR3 is made up of 15 amino acids. Trimming cost V 5 bases and J 0 bases, with 11 bases left between them. CDR1 is SGHTS and CDR2 is YDEGEE in the germline V gene. In its sample, this clone was seen once. Primers: 60 Vbeta forward and 13 Jbeta reverse. Source study methods: A follow-up analysis tallied tens of millions of unique TCR beta chains, roughly 11 million shared. Sequencing was performed with immunoSEQ multiplex PCR; in TCRdb, only in-frame clones are kept and a portion is missing. V, J and clone size were drawn from that table, and D and trimming were deduced from the DNA. The table lists about 97,000 clones, under 80% of them singletons, with about 4.3% in the top ten.

This receptor was obtained from a man aged 40-55 years in good health and CMV-seronegative. J is TRBJ2-2 and V is TRBV5-8; tentative D call: TRBD1 (6 bases). The source material was PBMCs. The CDR3 DNA follows: TGTGCCAGCAGAAAAGGACAGCCGAACACCGGGGAGCTGTTTTTT. Amino acids: CASRKGQPNTGELFF.